The 10 T cell receptor beta chains below come from one sample, sequenced in a study of T cell responses to AZD1222 COVID-19 vaccine. Clones were read by immunoSEQ multiplex PCR, and TCRdb kept only the in-frame ones, dropping some. The sample consists of approximately 180,000 clones, around 90% of them appearing once. The input for sequencing was peripheral blood, taken on day 0 of AZD1222 vaccination. Source of these receptors: an adult in good health.

V gene TRBV19 combines with J gene TRBJ1-2; D gene unclear. The CDR3 has 14 amino acids. Germline V gene lookup returns CDR1 LNHDA and CDR2 SQIVND (reference sequence). Trimming pared 3 bases from V and 2 bases from J, leaving 10 bases between. The CDR3 loop is CASSINWGNYGYTF. The CDR3 bases are TGTGCCAGTAGTATCAACTGGGGAAACTATGGCTACACCTTC.

Note on this clone: This CDR3 is also generated by other DNA sequences in the sample. The chain couples TRBV5-1 to TRBJ1-6; 7 bases fit TRBD1. The CDR3 is 14 residues long. V lost 4 bases, J lost 5 bases, and 3 bases stayed unmatched. CDR1 and CDR2 from the germline V gene are SGHRS and YFSETQ. Written as DNA, the CDR3 is TGCGCCAGCAGCCTCGGACAGGATAATTCACCCCTCCACTTT. Translation gives CASSLGQDNSPLHF.

The chain joins TRBV18 to TRBJ2-7, with 11 nucleotides matching TRBD2. Germline V gene lookup returns CDR1 KGHSH and CDR2 LQKENI. This CDR3 comprises 17 residues. The J segment lost 7 bases and the V segment lost 0 bases, leaving 11 bases of the junction unmatched. CDR3 in amino acids: CASSPPSSSGRSGEQYF. CDR3 nucleotide sequence: TGTGCCAGCTCACCACCATCATCTAGCGGGAGGTCCGGGGAGCAGTACTTC. The whole variable domain, filled in from reference TRBV18 and TRBJ2-7, reads NAGVMQNPRHLVRRRGQEARLRCSPMKGHSHVYWYRQLPEEGLKFMVYLQKENIIDESGMPKERFSAEFPKEGPSILRIQQVVRGDSAAYFCASSPPSSSGRSGEQYFGPGTRLTVT.

The chain links TRBV21-1 to TRBJ1-1; the D call TRBD1 from the table was never checked on the DNA. TRBV21-1 is described as a pseudogene. The CDR3 consists of 16 residues. CDR3 region: CASTAGTGGEGTEAFF. Written as DNA, the CDR3 is TGTGCCAGCACCGCCGGGACAGGGGGCGAGGGCACTGAAGCTTTCTTT.

This clone was found a few times. The CDR3 reads CASSLRGTDTEAFF. In DNA, the CDR3 is TGTGCCAGCAGCTTGCGGGGCACGGACACTGAAGCTTTCTTT. The V call is TRBV5-4, the J call TRBJ1-1; D is perhaps TRBD1 (5 bases). V lost 1 base and J 3 bases, leaving 10 bases between the germline ends. Germline V gene sequence: CDR1 SGHNT, CDR2 YYREEE (reference sequence). This CDR3 region has 14 residues.

This clone was detected only once. J is TRBJ2-1 and V is TRBV10-3; 9 nucleotides agree with TRBD1. CDR1 is ENHRY, CDR2 SYGVKD, per germline. The CDR3 consists of 14 residues. V was clipped by 10 bases and J by 6 bases; unmatched bases: 10. The chain's CDR3 is CATDRDRASNEQFF. CDR3 coding DNA: TGTGCCACCGACCGGGACAGGGCTAGCAATGAGCAGTTCTTC.

The V and J genes are TRBV7-2 and TRBJ2-5; TRBD2 matches at 9 bases. CDR1 is SGHTA, CDR2 FQGNSA, per germline. V lost 1 base and J lost 3; bases outside the gene matches: 3. The CDR3 is made up of 15 amino acids. In DNA form, the CDR3 reads TGTGCCAGCAGCTTAGGGACTAGCGAAAAAGAGACCCAGTACTTC. Translated: CASSLGTSEKETQYF.

Comments on this clone: The junction and the germline gene differ at one end; a read error may be behind it. The chain links TRBV6-2 or TRBV6-3 to TRBJ2-2, with 9 nucleotides matching TRBD1. The CDR3 contains 17 residues. Germline V gene data show CDR1 as MNHEY and CDR2 as SVGEGT. Here the CDR3 DNA reads TGTGCCAGCAGTTACCGGGGACAGGGAGCGAATACCGGGGAGCTGTTTTTT. Its protein product is CASSYRGQGANTGELFF.

This clone was recorded only once. The chain links TRBV30 to TRBJ2-7, with 7 bases matching TRBD2. V lost 1 base, J lost 6 bases, and 0 bases stayed unmatched. The CDR3 is 11 residues long. Looked up from germline, CDR1 is GTSNPN and CDR2 is SVGIG (reference sequence). The CDR3 region is CAWSAGGEQYF. DNA of the CDR3: TGTGCCTGGAGTGCGGGAGGCGAGCAGTACTTC.

The genes are TRBV11-3 and TRBJ2-3; TRBD2 matches 7 bases. The germline gives CDR1 SGHNT, CDR2 YENEEA. The ends lost 2 bases at V and 1 base at J; junction bases unmatched: 3. The CDR3 has 15 residues. CDR3 nucleotides: TGTGCCAGCAGCTTAATGGGAGGGGGCACAGATACGCAGTATTTT. Protein: CASSLMGGGTDTQYF.